The entry below describes one TCR beta chain. Its antigen is not known. TCRdb ran MiXCR on the reads and lists one entry per CDR3 protein. The table lists more than 650,000 distinct CDR3 sequences, roughly a third of them singletons, with 2.5% to 3.5% in the top ten. The data are from a study of T cell repertoires in cytomegalovirus infection. Study-level information: Public TCR beta signatures indicated both CMV infection and matching HLA type. Study-level findings and limits: Dominating the ex vivo response were TCR beta clonotypes that were CMV-specific and HLA-C-restricted. Cumulative frequency (of public TCR beta family members) identified carriers of CMV plus the relevant HLA.

Sequencing was performed on PBMCs. This sequence originates from a human donor in good health (CMV status not recorded). Some clones in this sample may be carry-over from other donors' samples.

The CDR3 bases are TGTGCCAGCAGTCCGGGGCCGAGCTCCTACAATGAGCAGTTCTTC. Translating it yields CASSPGPSSYNEQFF. V and J are TRBV6-1 and TRBJ2-1; D is tentatively TRBD1 or TRBD2 (5 bases each). This CDR3 is 15 amino acids long. CDR1 and CDR2 (germline): MNHNS, SASEGT. Trimming pared 5 bases from V and 0 bases from J, leaving 11 bases between.